A selection of T cell receptor beta chains follows, all from one sample in a study of blood T cell repertoires in COVID-19. Method: immunoSEQ multiplex PCR; TCRdb's copy keeps in-frame clones and lacks some. The sample carries just under 60,000 clones, 70% to 80% recorded once. The sample consisted of peripheral blood. Source of these receptors: a human donor in a cohort sampled during active COVID-19. CDR3s include the opening cysteine and the closing phenylalanine or tryptophan. A D gene is named only where the DNA matches it firmly. Clone size appears in some rows only: once, few, many, or a class for an expanded clone.

v_call	j_call	d_call	clone_size	cdr3_aa	cdr3_nt
TRBV4-1	TRBJ2-7	TRBD1	.	CASSYRTGSYEQYF	TGCGCCAGCAGCTATCGGACAGGCTCCTACGAGCAGTACTTC
TRBV9	TRBJ1-1	.	once	CASSSYVALTEAFF	TGTGCCAGCAGCTCGTATGTAGCCCTCACTGAAGCTTTCTTT
TRBV5-4	TRBJ2-2	.	.	CASSHGASTNTGELFF	TGTGCCAGCAGCCATGGGGCCTCCACGAACACCGGGGAGCTGTTTTTT
TRBV19	TRBJ2-5	.	.	CASSIDHSGETQYF	TGTGCCAGTAGTATAGATCATTCCGGGGAGACCCAGTACTTC
TRBV15	TRBJ2-1	.	.	CATSRPRLNEQFF	TGTGCCACCAGCAGACCTAGGCTTAATGAGCAGTTCTTC
TRBV18	TRBJ2-5	TRBD1	.	CASSSNPGQQETQYF	TGTGCCAGCTCATCCAACCCGGGACAGCAAGAGACCCAGTACTTC
TRBV6-5	TRBJ2-7	.	.	CASSYNQGPSYEQYF	TGTGCCAGCAGTTACAATCAGGGGCCCTCCTACGAGCAGTACTTC
TRBV3-1/TRBV3-2	TRBJ2-3	TRBD2	.	CASSLYRDYLETDTQYF	TGTGCCAGCAGCCTCTACCGGGACTATCTTGAGACAGATACGCAGTATTTT
TRBV6-2/TRBV6-3	TRBJ2-3	.	.	CASSYPPDTQYF	TGTGCCAGCAGTTACCCCCCGGATACGCAGTATTTT
TRBV6-5	TRBJ1-2	TRBD1	.	CASSSTGQGNYGYTF	TGTGCCAGCAGTTCTACGGGACAGGGAAACTATGGCTACACCTTC
TRBV6-1	TRBJ2-3	TRBD2	.	CASSVKLTSSFADTQYF	TGTGCCAGCAGTGTTAAACTGACTAGCAGTTTCGCAGATACGCAGTATTTT
TRBV7-2	TRBJ1-2	.	.	CASSPQGPGGYTF	TGTGCCAGCAGCCCCCAGGGGCCGGGGGGCTACACCTTC
TRBV2	TRBJ2-2	TRBD2	.	CASRLAGSNTGELFF	TGTGCCAGCAGACTAGCGGGTTCGAACACCGGGGAGCTGTTTTTT
TRBV4-1	TRBJ2-3	TRBD2	few	CASSQDPAGRDTQYF	TGCGCCAGCAGCCAAGATCCAGCGGGACGGGATACGCAGTATTTT
TRBV23-1	TRBJ1-5	.	.	CASSQSRAEGDQPQHF	TGCGCCAGCAGTCAATCGAGAGCGGAGGGCGATCAGCCCCAGCATTTT
TRBV6-6	TRBJ1-1	TRBD1	.	CASSLTGANTEAFF	TGTGCCAGCAGCCTAACAGGGGCGAACACTGAAGCTTTCTTT
TRBV5-6	TRBJ2-3	TRBD2	few	CASSPLGGYEDTQYF	TGTGCCAGCAGCCCCCTGGGGGGGTATGAGGATACGCAGTATTTT
TRBV29-1	TRBJ2-7	TRBD1	.	CSVEEGDRSPYEQYF	TGCAGCGTTGAAGAGGGGGACAGGTCACCCTACGAGCAGTACTTC
TRBV7-2	TRBJ2-5	TRBD1	.	CASSPDRDPLQETQYF	TGTGCCAGCAGCCCTGACAGGGATCCCCTCCAAGAGACCCAGTACTTC
TRBV24-1	TRBJ1-6	.	once	CATQPSTYNSPLHF	TGTGCCACACAGCCTTCTACCTATAATTCACCCCTCCACTTT
TRBV2	TRBJ1-5	TRBD1	once	CASRGTTGKNQPQHF	TGTGCCAGCAGGGGTACGACAGGGAAAAATCAGCCCCAGCATTTT
TRBV24-1	TRBJ2-1	.	.	CATSAPGSGVREQFF	TGTGCCACCAGTGCGCCGGGGTCGGGTGTCAGGGAGCAGTTCTTC
TRBV9	TRBJ1-6	.	.	CASSVRDRTAGYSPLHF	TGTGCCAGCAGCGTTAGAGACAGGACTGCGGGTTATTCACCCCTCCACTTT
TRBV30	TRBJ2-5	TRBD1	.	CAWSGQGSFGETQYF	TGTGCCTGGAGTGGACAGGGGAGTTTCGGAGAGACCCAGTACTTC
TRBV5-1	TRBJ2-3	TRBD1	.	CASSLGQGNRDTQYF	TGCGCCAGCAGCTTGGGACAGGGGAACCGAGATACGCAGTATTTT
TRBV19	TRBJ2-5	TRBD1	.	CASTRNRGQETQYF	TGTGCCAGTACCAGAAACAGGGGGCAAGAGACCCAGTACTTC
TRBV10-3	TRBJ2-3	TRBD2	.	CAISGSSGLAGGADTQYF	TGTGCCATCAGTGGGAGTTCGGGACTAGCGGGAGGAGCAGATACGCAGTATTTT
TRBV6-5	TRBJ1-2	TRBD1	.	CASSYSPGGNGYTF	TGTGCCAGCAGTTATTCCCCAGGGGGGAATGGCTACACCTTC
TRBV3-1/TRBV3-2	TRBJ2-7	TRBD1	few	CASSPRDRGLEQYF	TGTGCCAGCAGCCCTCGGGACAGGGGTCTCGAGCAGTACTTC
TRBV7-9	TRBJ1-3	.	.	CASSLASVRGGNTIYF	TGTGCCAGCAGCTTAGCCTCGGTGCGGGGTGGAAACACCATATATTTT
TRBV12-3/TRBV12-4	TRBJ1-1	.	.	CASSSDRTTEAFF	TGTGCCAGCAGTTCCGACAGGACCACTGAAGCTTTCTTT
TRBV3-1/TRBV3-2	TRBJ2-1	TRBD2	.	CASSPRLAGGRSNEQFF	TGTGCCAGCAGCCCTAGACTAGCGGGAGGGCGTAGCAATGAGCAGTTCTTC
TRBV19	TRBJ2-5	.	.	CASSIVGSRGETQYF	TGTGCCAGTAGTATCGTGGGTAGTAGGGGTGAGACCCAGTACTTC
TRBV19	TRBJ1-2	.	.	CASSTTLGPFYGYTF	TGTGCCAGTAGTACCACTTTGGGGCCCTTCTATGGCTACACCTTC
TRBV5-1	TRBJ2-7	.	.	CASRSLGRGSYEQYF	TGCGCCAGCAGATCGTTGGGGCGGGGCTCCTACGAGCAGTACTTC
TRBV7-9	TRBJ1-3	.	.	CASSFLTDLSGNTIYF	TGTGCCAGCAGCTTCCTGACAGACTTATCTGGAAACACCATATATTTT
TRBV23-1	TRBJ2-2	TRBD2	few	CASSRLAGGPVTGELFF	TGCGCCAGCAGCCGCCTAGCGGGAGGGCCCGTCACCGGGGAGCTGTTTTTT
TRBV18	TRBJ2-2	.	.	CASPAGGNTGELFF	TGTGCCAGTCCCGCCGGGGGTAACACCGGGGAGCTGTTTTTT
TRBV7-8	TRBJ2-1	TRBD1	.	CASSQRGQGPFSSYNEQFF	TGTGCCAGCAGCCAGAGGGGACAGGGCCCCTTTAGCTCCTACAATGAGCAGTTCTTC
TRBV15	TRBJ2-2	.	.	CATSRGGSGRSNTGELFF	TGTGCCACCAGCAGAGGGGGATCGGGAAGGTCGAACACCGGGGAGCTGTTTTTT
TRBV7-6	TRBJ2-3	TRBD2	.	CASSLASGTSPTDTQYF	TGTGCCAGCAGCCTCGCCAGCGGGACGTCCCCCACAGATACGCAGTATTTT
TRBV28	TRBJ1-1	.	few	CASSSPGGDREAFF	TGTGCCAGCAGTTCGCCTGGCGGGGACCGTGAAGCTTTCTTT
TRBV21-1	TRBJ2-2	.	.	CASSKEPRQGVVAGDTGELFF	TGTGCCAGCAGCAAGGAGCCAAGGCAAGGGGTGGTAGCGGGAGACACCGGGGAGCTGTTTTTT
TRBV10-1	TRBJ2-3	.	once	CASSESVRGNTQYF	TGCGCCAGCAGTGAGTCTGTCCGGGGGAATACGCAGTATTTT
TRBV28	TRBJ2-7	.	.	CASSLSRPPGEQYF	TGTGCCAGCAGTTTATCTCGCCCCCCGGGGGAGCAGTACTTC